This TCR beta chain was identified in a study of cytomegalovirus exposure and HLA in healthy donors. Overall study results and limits: Reports indicated that the classifier achieved high specificity and sensitivity in diagnosing cytomegalovirus status. Later analysis indicated greater clonal expansion among HLA-associated TCR beta chains than among equally common other chains. Within an earlier analysis, most TCR beta V segments proved productive either about 87% or about 30% of the time.

Notes on this clone: The antigen is unknown.

PCR was performed using 60 Vbeta and 13 Jbeta primers. Data came from immunoSEQ multiplex PCR; TCRdb stores just in-frame clones and leaves some out. The sample lists about 120,000 clones, less than 65% occurring once. Material for sequencing was PBMCs. This clonotype originated in a man between 35 and 55 years old in good health and CMV-seropositive.

The CDR3 region is CASSVAINSPLHF. The CDR3 nucleotides read TGTGCCAGCAGCGTGGCCATTAATTCACCCCTCCACTTT. The chain links TRBV9 to TRBJ1-6, with unresolved D. The CDR3 has 13 amino acids. The V end was cut by 2 bases, the J end by 6 bases, with 6 bases between. Germline V gene sequence: CDR1 SGDLS, CDR2 YYNGEE.